These 24 T cell receptor beta chains originate from one sample sequenced in a study of tumor and adjacent non-tumor tissue in lung cancer. The template was RNA from unsorted bulk tissue. Three rounds of nested PCR, following a modified ARM-PCR protocol, produced the TCRbeta library. TCRdb ran MiXCR on the multiplex PCR reads and lists one entry per CDR3 protein. The sample lists some 84,000 distinct CDR3 sequences; about 61% were seen once. Material for sequencing was lung tumor tissue. Receptor source: a man in his 70s with non-small cell lung cancer.

The J gene is TRBJ2-2, the V gene TRBV7-8, with D uncertain. V was trimmed by 9 bases and J by 7 bases, leaving 18 bases between them. Germline assignment: CDR1 SGHVS and CDR2 FQNEAQ. There are 14 residues in the CDR3. The chain's CDR3 is CASTLSCASGELFF. In nucleotides, the CDR3 is TGTGCCAGTACCCTATCTTGCGCCAGCGGGGAGCTGTTTTTT.

This clonotype is a singleton in its sample. Possible read error: a much larger clone is one base away. The gene calls are TRBV6-6 and TRBJ2-5; possibly TRBD1 or TRBD2 for D (5 bases each). The CDR3 is 15 residues long. V was trimmed by 2 bases and J by 4 bases, leaving 14 bases between them. Germline-derived CDR1 and CDR2 are MNHNY and SVGAGI (reference sequence). The CDR3 DNA reads as TGTGCCAGCAGTTACGACGCCTGGGACCGAGAGACCCAGTACTTC. This codes for CASSYDAWDRETQYF.

The chain is built from TRBV5-5 and TRBJ2-2, with D hard to call. This CDR3 has 14 residues. Germline values: CDR1 SGHKS, CDR2 YYEKEE (reference sequence). Deletions cut 1 base from V and 0 bases from J, with 4 bases between. DNA of the CDR3: TGTGCCAGCAGCTTGTTAGCGAACACCGGGGAGCTGTTTTTT. Protein sequence: CASSLLANTGELFF.

Of note for this clonotype: It is likely a read error, because the conserved phenylalanine at the end of the CDR3 is missing. The rearrangement links TRBV20-1 to TRBJ1-5, with a tentative D call TRBD1 (6 bases). CDR1 is DFQATT and CDR2 is SNEGSKA in the germline V gene (reference sequence). With 1 base removed from V and 0 bases from J, the gap between germline ends came to 16 bases. The CDR3 loop spans 17 amino acids. The CDR3 DNA is TGCAGTGCTAGAGGCCACAGGGACAATTATAGCAATCAGCCCCAGCATATT. Protein product: CSARGHRDNYSNQPQHI.

This clonotype was counted ten times or more. J is TRBJ2-7 and V is TRBV5-6, with no clear D. CDR1 and CDR2 (germline): SGHDT, YYEEEE. The CDR3 length is 15 residues. V lost 0 bases, J lost 0 bases, and 10 bases lay in between. CDR3 sequence (DNA): TGTGCCAGCAGCTTGGTTGGGCGGACCTCCTACGAGCAGTACTTC. It is translated as CASSLVGRTSYEQYF. The full variable domain, with the rest looked up from reference TRBV5-6 and TRBJ2-7, is DAGVTQSPTHLIKTRGQQVTLRCSPKSGHDTVSWYQQALGQGPQFIFQYYEEEERQRGNFPDRFSGHQFPNYSSELNVNALLLGDSALYLCASSLVGRTSYEQYFGPGTRLTVT.

With respect to this clonotype: Because the CDR3 is missing its conserved closing phenylalanine or tryptophan, this is likely a read error. This sequence joins TRBV6-2 or TRBV6-3 and TRBJ2-5, with D possibly matching TRBD1 (6 bases). Germline CDR1 and CDR2: MNHEY and SVGEGT. Trimming took off 6 bases at V and 5 bases at J, with 10 bases between the two ends. The CDR3 has 12 amino acids. The CDR3 nucleotides read TGTGCCAGCAGCACGGACAGTGAGACCCAGTACTTA. It encodes CASSTDSETQYL.

Remarks on this clonotype: Here the CDR3 omits its conserved ending phenylalanine or tryptophan, so a read error is the likely source. The chain has TRBV6-1 and TRBJ2-2, with D possibly called TRBD1 or TRBD2 (5 bases each). There are 15 residues in the CDR3. Per the germline V gene, CDR1 is MNHNS and CDR2 is SASEGT. CDR3 residues: CVSKRGRQTAGKLFL. DNA for the CDR3: TGTGTCAGCAAACGGGGACGCCAGACGGCCGGGAAGCTGTTTCTT.

The table lists this clonotype with many counts. The rearrangement joins TRBV10-3 to TRBJ2-3; unclear D gene. The germline gives CDR1 ENHRY, CDR2 SYGVKD. Trimming stripped 8 bases from V and 1 base from J, with 7 bases between. The CDR3 spans 12 residues. Here the CDR3 reads CAIGRGTDTQYF. DNA of the CDR3: TGTGCCATCGGTAGGGGCACAGATACGCAGTATTTT.

This clonotype has at least ten counts. This sequence joins TRBV12-3 or TRBV12-4 and TRBJ1-4; D is possibly TRBD1 (6 bases). V lost 1 base to trimming and J lost 7 bases, with 13 bases between them. This CDR3 has 15 residues. CDR3 DNA: TGTGCCAGCAGTTTAGATGGGGGCGCGGTTGAAAAACTGTTTTTT. Translated, it gives CASSLDGGAVEKLFF.

About this clonotype itself: The junction shows a germline mismatch at one end, possibly a read error. The chain couples TRBV7-9 to TRBJ2-5; D is perhaps TRBD1 (5 bases). CDR1 is SEHNR, CDR2 FQNEAQ, per germline (reference sequence). This CDR3 region has 16 residues. Here the CDR3 DNA reads TGTGCTAGCAACTTGCAGGGAAAATTAACTCATGAGACCCAGTACTTC. Amino acid sequence: CASNLQGKLTHETQYF. The variable domain in full, completed from reference TRBV7-9 and TRBJ2-5, reads DTGVSQNPRHKITKRGQNVTFRCDPISEHNRLYWYRQTLGQGPEFLTYFQNEAQLEKSRLLSDRFSAERPKGSFSTLEIQRTEQGDSAMYLCASNLQGKLTHETQYFGPGTRLLVL.

The V call is TRBV12-3 or TRBV12-4, the J call TRBJ2-1, with a possible D match to TRBD2 (5 bases). Trimming removed 7 bases from V and 3 bases from J, with 16 bases in between. The CDR3 is 15 amino acids. CDR3 in DNA: TGTGCCAGCATTTTCGAGCGGCGTGTCTACAATGAGCAGTTCTTC. As protein: CASIFERRVYNEQFF.

The chain carries TRBV19 and TRBJ2-2, with TRBD2 as a possible D gene (5 bases). Per the germline V gene, CDR1 is LNHDA and CDR2 is SQIVND (reference sequence). This CDR3 comprises 14 residues. The V and J ends lost 0 bases and 6 bases respectively, with 8 bases between them. This chain's CDR3 is CASSIDPRAGELFF. The CDR3 DNA follows: TGTGCCAGTAGTATAGATCCGCGGGCCGGGGAGCTGTTTTTT. Looking up the rest from reference TRBV19 and TRBJ2-2 gives the full variable domain: DGGITQSPKYLFRKEGQNVTLSCEQNLNHDAMYWYRQDPGQGLRLIYYSQIVNDFQKGDIAEGYSVSREKKESFPLTVTSAQKNPTAFYLCASSIDPRAGELFFGEGSRLTVL.

This clonotype appeared many times. The chain links TRBV6-1 to TRBJ2-3; D gene ambiguous. The CDR3 length is 14 residues. Germline V gene data show CDR1 as MNHNS and CDR2 as SASEGT. V dropped 4 bases and J dropped 0 bases, with 8 bases sitting between them. DNA of the CDR3: TGTGCCAGCAGTGCCCGACTTAGCACAGATACGCAGTATTTT. It encodes CASSARLSTDTQYF.

Concerning this clonotype itself: The junction differs from germline at one of its ends, possibly a read error. This chain connects TRBV11-2 to TRBJ2-3; 7 nucleotides line up with TRBD1. Germline values: CDR1 SGHAT, CDR2 FQNNGV. The CDR3 extends over 16 amino acids. The CDR3: CASSLDRATGTDTQYF. The CDR3 DNA sequence: TGTGCCAGCAGTTTAGACAGGGCGACTGGCACAGATACGCAGTATTTT. Complete variable domain (other parts from reference TRBV11-2 and TRBJ2-3): EAGVAQSPRYKIIEKRQSVAFWCNPISGHATLYWYQQILGQGPKLLIQFQNNGVVDDSQLPKDRFSAERLKGVDSTLKIQPAKLEDSAVYLCASSLDRATGTDTQYFGPGTRLTVL.

The rearrangement links TRBV11-1 to TRBJ2-5, with 8 nucleotides matching TRBD1. After removal of 9 bases from V and 5 bases from J, the junction contained 14 bases not matched to a gene. From germline, CDR1 is SGHAT and CDR2 FQDESV (reference sequence). This CDR3 has 15 residues. CDR3 nucleotides: TGTGCCAGTAACCCCCGGGACAGGATCTTTGAGACCCAGTACTTC. Its protein product is CASNPRDRIFETQYF.

In nucleotides, the CDR3 is TGCGCCAGCAGCCGAGGAAGAGTAGATAGCAATCAGCCCCAGTATTTT. As protein: CASSRGRVDSNQPQYF. The chain has TRBV4-1 and TRBJ1-5; no firm D call. The J call may be mistaken, given a closer DNA end match to TRBJ2-3. The V gene's germline CDR1 is MGHRA and CDR2 YSYEKL. This CDR3 region has 16 residues.

Concerning this clonotype: The junction does not match germline at one end; this may be a read error. The chain uses TRBV11-2 and TRBJ2-1, with 7 nucleotides matching TRBD2. Germline V gene data show CDR1 as SGHAT and CDR2 as FQNNGV. The CDR3 is 15 amino acids. CDR3 sequence: CASSLKGTTYNEQLF. Here the CDR3 DNA reads TGTGCCAGCAGCTTAAAAGGGACTACATACAATGAGCAGCTCTTC.

About this clonotype itself: A much more abundant neighbour one base away suggests this may be a read error. V and J are TRBV20-1 and TRBJ2-5; 9 bases map to TRBD1. The CDR3 contains 14 residues. Germline-derived CDR1 and CDR2 are DFQATT and SNEGSKA (reference sequence). Trimming cost V 5 bases and J 5 bases; bases outside gene matches: 9. The chain's CDR3 is CSAFAGTGMETQYF. The DNA of the CDR3 is TGCAGTGCTTTTGCCGGGACAGGGATGGAGACCCAGTACTTC.

The chain combines TRBV7-2 with TRBJ1-5, with 12 bases fitting TRBD1. Germline V gene data show CDR1 as SGHTA and CDR2 as FQGNSA. The CDR3 is made up of 17 amino acids. With 5 bases clipped from V and 6 bases from J, the junction kept 11 bases outside the gene matches. The CDR3, as DNA: TGTGCCAGCAGCGATCCGGCCGGGACAGGGGGCCTTCAGCCCCAGCATTTT. It specifies CASSDPAGTGGLQPQHF.

V gene TRBV20-1 combines with J gene TRBJ1-3; D not resolved. Germline-derived CDR1 and CDR2 are DFQATT and SNEGSKA (reference sequence). Trimming shortened V by 2 bases and J by 3 bases, and 2 bases separated the two germline ends. This CDR3 spans 11 amino acids. This CDR3 reads CSARSGNTIYF. Here the CDR3 DNA reads TGCAGTGCTAGAAGTGGAAACACCATATATTTT.

Concerning this clonotype itself: It may be a read error: a sequence one base away is much more abundant. The chain couples TRBV13 to TRBJ2-5, with D possibly matching TRBD1 (6 bases). The CDR3 runs to 14 residues. Germline CDR1 is PRHDT and CDR2 is FYEKMQ (reference sequence). The CDR3: CAGSLVAGEKTQYF. The CDR3 bases are TGTGCCGGCAGCTTAGTGGCAGGGGAGAAGACCCAGTACTTC.

This clonotype has a handful of counts. One base away lies a much larger clone, so this may be a sequencing read error. The chain has TRBV29-1 and TRBJ2-1; 13 positions agree with TRBD2. CDR1 is SQVTM, CDR2 ANQGSEA, per germline. The CDR3 loop spans 17 amino acids. The CDR3 region has the DNA TGCAGCGTTAGGACTAGCGGGGGCCTGAGCTCCTACAATGAGCAGTCCTTC. This gives the protein CSVRTSGGLSSYNEQSF.

This clonotype has a count of ten or more. This chain links TRBV6-1 with TRBJ1-6; the D is unclear. Per germline, CDR1 MNHNS and CDR2 SASEGT. CDR3 length equals 14 residues. Trimming removed 5 bases at V and 6 bases at J, with 11 bases between. The CDR3 DNA is TGTGCCAGCAGTCCCGGACCTTCTAATTCACCCCTCCACTTT. This gives the protein CASSPGPSNSPLHF.

This clonotype showed up many times. J is TRBJ2-7 and V is TRBV5-5; TRBD2 is a possible D gene (7 bases). Per the germline V gene, CDR1 is SGHKS and CDR2 is YYEKEE (reference sequence). Deletions cut 0 bases from V and 3 bases from J, with 10 bases between. The CDR3 runs to 14 residues. The CDR3 reads CASSLGGGVYEQYF. The CDR3 DNA is TGTGCCAGCAGCTTGGGGGGGGGCGTCTACGAGCAGTACTTC.